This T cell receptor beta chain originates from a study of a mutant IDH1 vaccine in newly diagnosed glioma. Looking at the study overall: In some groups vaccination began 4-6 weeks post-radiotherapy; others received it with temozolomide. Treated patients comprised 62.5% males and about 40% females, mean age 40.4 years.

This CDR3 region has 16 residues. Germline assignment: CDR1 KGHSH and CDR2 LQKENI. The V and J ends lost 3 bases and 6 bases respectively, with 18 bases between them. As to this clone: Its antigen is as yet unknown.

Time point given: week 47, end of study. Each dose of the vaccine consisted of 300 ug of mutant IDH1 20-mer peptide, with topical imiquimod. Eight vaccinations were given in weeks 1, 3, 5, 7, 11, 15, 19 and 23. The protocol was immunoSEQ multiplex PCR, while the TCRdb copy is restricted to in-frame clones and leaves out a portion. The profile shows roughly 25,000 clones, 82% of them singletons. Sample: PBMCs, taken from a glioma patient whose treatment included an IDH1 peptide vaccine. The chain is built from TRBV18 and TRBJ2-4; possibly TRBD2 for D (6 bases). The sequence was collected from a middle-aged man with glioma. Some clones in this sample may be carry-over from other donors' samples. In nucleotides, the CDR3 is TGTGCCAGCTCACCGAAGCGCGGGGATCTCGGAAACATTCAGTACTTC. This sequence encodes CASSPKRGDLGNIQYF.